This T cell receptor beta chain was identified in a study of blood T cell repertoires in COVID-19. For the study at large: Samples of COVID-19 (acute and convalescent) were obtained from the United States, Italy and Spain. PBMCs, B-cell-depleted T cells, or T cells provided the cDNA or gDNA that made up the material.

Germline assignment: CDR1 SGHTA and CDR2 FQGNSA. The CDR3 has 14 residues. After removal of 2 bases from V and 9 bases from J, the junction contained 7 bases not matched to a gene. Original handling: Estimation of nucleated cell counts was performed using reference gene primer amplification. Data came from immunoSEQ multiplex PCR; TCRdb stores just in-frame clones and leaves some out. D and trimming come from the DNA, and the V and J calls and clone size come from that table. The data show about 170,000 clones, 83% seen once. This TCR came from a woman older than 75 with acute or convalescent COVID-19. The chain has TRBV7-2 and TRBJ2-1; 7 nucleotides line up with TRBD2. The sample consisted of peripheral blood. The DNA of the CDR3 is TGTGCCAGCAGCTTACGGGGAGCGGGACTTGAGCAGTTCTTC. Translated, it gives CASSLRGAGLEQFF.